This TCR beta chain was observed in a study of OX40 agonist ivuxolimab in advanced cancers. About this clone itself: Its antigen is as yet unknown.

Study-level points and caveats: Within 6 weeks, CD4+ and CD8+ blood T cells expanded clonally at 0.1 to 3.0 mg/kg.

The CDR3 has 18 amino acids. The ends lost 0 bases at V and 0 bases at J; junction bases unmatched: 4. The germline V gene encodes CDR1 LNHNV and CDR2 YYDKDF (reference sequence). Generated by immunoSEQ multiplex PCR, the TCRdb table keeps only in-frame clones and is missing some. This sample has roughly 63,000 clones, with about 91% found just once. The TCR comes from an adult with an advanced solid tumor such as melanoma, head and neck, liver or kidney cancer. J is TRBJ2-7 and V is TRBV15; TRBD2 agrees at 14 bases. The material was CD4+ or CD8+ T cells sorted from blood, obtained in a trial of the OX40 agonist ivuxolimab. The CDR3 sequence is CATSRDGLAGGSSYEQYF. DNA for the CDR3: TGTGCCACCAGCAGAGATGGACTAGCGGGAGGCTCCTCCTACGAGCAGTACTTC.